These 24 T cell receptor beta chains share one sample of origin, sequenced in a study of blood T cell repertoires in COVID-19. Assay: immunoSEQ multiplex PCR; the TCRdb copy retains only in-frame clones and omits some. The sample lists roughly 250,000 clones, 80% to 90% seen once, with around 2% in the top ten. Sequencing was performed on PBMCs or T cells enriched from blood (not recorded which). Receptors originate from a woman aged 18-29 years who had recovered from COVID-19.

This clone has only a few counts. V gene TRBV11-2 combines with J gene TRBJ2-5, with 10 bases matching TRBD1. J lost 4 bases, V lost 6 bases, and 8 bases had no gene match. Germline assignment: CDR1 SGHAT and CDR2 FQNNGV. The CDR3 loop spans 15 amino acids. CDR3 region: CASSQTGGALETQYF. In DNA, the CDR3 is TGTGCCAGCAGTCAGACAGGGGGCGCTTTAGAGACCCAGTACTTC.

The rearrangement links TRBV30 to TRBJ2-2; 7 bases match TRBD1. Germline V gene lookup returns CDR1 GTSNPN and CDR2 SVGIG (reference sequence). Unmatched junction bases numbered 3, after V lost 4 bases and J lost 4 bases. This CDR3 region has 13 residues. CDR3 DNA sequence: TGTGCCTGGACAGGGGGAGTCACCGGGGAGCTGTTTTTT. Translation: CAWTGGVTGELFF.

The chain links TRBV28 to TRBJ1-4; 11 nucleotides match TRBD1. The CDR3 sequence is 17 residues long. CDR1 and CDR2 (germline): MDHEN, SYDVKM. Trimming removed 3 bases from V and 7 bases from J; junction bases left unmatched: 10. The DNA for the CDR3 is TGTGCCAGCAGTTTGGACAGGGGGCGCGTTGTGGGTGAAAAACTGTTTTTT. Amino acids: CASSLDRGRVVGEKLFF. The complete variable domain, with remaining parts taken from reference TRBV28 and TRBJ1-4, reads DVKVTQSSRYLVKRTGEKVFLECVQDMDHENMFWYRQDPGLGLRLIYFSYDVKMKEKGDIPEGYSVSREKKERFSLILESASTNQTSMYLCASSLDRGRVVGEKLFFGSGTQLSVL.

CDR3 coding DNA: TGTGCCAGCAGCTTCCCAGGGGGCGAGCAGTTCTTC. It codes for CASSFPGGEQFF. J is TRBJ2-1 and V is TRBV7-6; 8 positions match TRBD1. Germline V lookup: CDR1 SGHVS, CDR2 FNYEAQ. The V segment lost 3 bases and the J segment 10 bases; nucleotides outside the gene matches: 2. The CDR3 covers 12 residues.

This clone was detected once. The chain employs TRBV27 and TRBJ2-7; TRBD1 might be the D (5 bases). Germline loops: CDR1 MNHEY, CDR2 SMNVEV (reference sequence). V gave up 3 bases and J gave up 4 bases, with 10 bases separating them. This CDR3 is 13 amino acids long. DNA of the CDR3: TGTGCCAGCAGTTTTTTGGGGCAATACGAGCAGTACTTC. Encoded protein: CASSFLGQYEQYF.

The V gene is TRBV19, the J gene TRBJ1-2, with D hard to call. Per the germline V gene, CDR1 is LNHDA and CDR2 is SQIVND (reference sequence). This CDR3 has 15 residues. Between the trimmed V and J ends, which lost 2 bases and 3 bases, there was a span of 13 bases. Here the CDR3 reads CASSIRGSRYYGYTF. CDR3 DNA sequence: TGTGCCAGTAGTATACGGGGTTCCAGATACTATGGCTACACCTTC.

CDR3 residues: CSARIGGDTEAFF. The CDR3 nucleotides read TGCAGCGCCCGCATTGGGGGGGACACTGAAGCTTTCTTT. J is TRBJ1-1 and V is TRBV29-1; possibly TRBD1 for D (5 bases). The length of the CDR3 is 13 residues. V was pared by 7 bases and J by 3 bases, with 15 bases between. The germline V gene encodes CDR1 SQVTM and CDR2 ANQGSEA.

The chain uses TRBV5-3 and TRBJ2-7; 7 bases agree with TRBD2. TRBV5-3 is an ORF, and what it does is uncertain. J was trimmed by 0 bases and V by 2 bases; bases with no gene match: 11. The CDR3 totals 17 residues. The CDR3 loop reads CARSFCTSVWSSYEQYF. For the CDR3, the DNA is TGTGCCAGAAGCTTCTGCACTAGCGTGTGGAGCTCCTACGAGCAGTACTTC.

This clone is a singleton in its sample. The chain employs TRBV12-3 or TRBV12-4 and TRBJ1-5; D is unclear. This CDR3 has 12 residues. V shed 3 bases and J shed 6 bases, with 6 bases lying between them. CDR3 bases: TGTGCCAGCAGTTTTCGCGTTCAGCCCCAGCATTTT. It encodes CASSFRVQPQHF.

The CDR3 nucleotides are TGTGCCAGCAGTGAGCATGGGCTAGCGGGGGTGCCTGGGCAGTTCTTC. Translating gives CASSEHGLAGVPGQFF. The rearrangement links TRBV6-1 to TRBJ2-1; 10 bases agree with TRBD2. With 3 bases clipped from V and 12 bases from J, the junction kept 14 bases outside the gene matches. Germline lookup yields CDR1 MNHNS and CDR2 SASEGT. CDR3 length: 16 amino acids.

The chain links TRBV5-4 to TRBJ2-3, with 11 bases aligning to TRBD2. The germline gives CDR1 SGHNT, CDR2 YYREEE (reference sequence). The CDR3 runs to 15 residues. J was trimmed by 4 bases and V by 7 bases; bases with no gene match: 8. The CDR3 spells CASASSGGAADTQYF. The DNA of the CDR3 is TGTGCCAGCGCTAGTAGCGGGGGGGCAGCAGATACGCAGTATTTT. Full variable domain (outside the CDR3, taken from reference TRBV5-4 and TRBJ2-3): ETGVTQSPTHLIKTRGQQVTLRCSSQSGHNTVSWYQQALGQGPQFIFQYYREEENGRGNFPPRFSGLQFPNYSSELNVNALELDDSALYLCASASSGGAADTQYFGPGTRLTVL.

This sequence joins TRBV5-1 and TRBJ1-3, with 7 bases fitting TRBD1. Germline V gene lookup returns CDR1 SGHRS and CDR2 YFSETQ. The V gene end was trimmed by 6 bases and the J gene end by 4 bases; junction bases not matched to a gene: 4. The CDR3 runs to 13 residues. The CDR3 spells CASNPGQGNTIYF. The CDR3 bases are TGCGCCAGCAACCCGGGACAGGGAAACACCATATATTTT. The variable domain in full, completed from reference TRBV5-1 and TRBJ1-3, reads KAGVTQTPRYLIKTRGQQVTLSCSPISGHRSVSWYQQTPGQGLQFLFEYFSETQRNKGNFPGRFSGRQFSNSRSEMNVSTLELGDSALYLCASNPGQGNTIYFGEGSWLTVV.

V usage is TRBV7-6 and J usage is TRBJ1-1, with 8 bases that match TRBD1. CDR1 is SGHVS and CDR2 is FNYEAQ in the germline V gene. The CDR3 has 17 amino acids. Trimming removed 4 bases from V and 5 bases from J; junction bases left unmatched: 15. DNA of the CDR3: TGTGCCAGCAGCTCCCACTTTACAACAGGGGGAGGTACTGAAGCTTTCTTT. Translating gives CASSSHFTTGGGTEAFF. The full variable domain, in which reference TRBV7-6 and TRBJ1-1 provide the parts outside the CDR3, is GAGVSQSPRYKVTKRGQDVALRCDPISGHVSLYWYRQALGQGPEFLTYFNYEAQQDKSGLPNDRFSAERPEGSISTLTIQRTEQRDSAMYRCASSSHFTTGGGTEAFFGQGTRLTVV.

This chain connects TRBV27 to TRBJ1-2, with D perhaps matching TRBD1 (5 bases). From germline, CDR1 is MNHEY and CDR2 SMNVEV (reference sequence). V lost 3 bases and J lost 3, with 8 bases in between. The CDR3 is 13 residues long. In DNA form, the CDR3 reads TGTGCCAGCAGTTTTCGGGGGTACTATGGCTACACCTTC. Amino acids: CASSFRGYYGYTF.

The chain links TRBV7-2 to TRBJ2-3; D is uncertain. The CDR3 contains 15 residues. V lost 0 bases to trimming and J lost 6 bases, with 13 bases between them. CDR1 and CDR2 from the germline V gene are SGHTA and FQGNSA. The DNA of the CDR3 is TGTGCCAGCAGCTTAGCGTACGGGTCGTGGGATACGCAGTATTTT. Its protein product is CASSLAYGSWDTQYF.

Worth noting for this clone: The germline gene is not matched at one end of the junction; a read error may be the cause. The chain uses TRBV11-2 and TRBJ2-7; 8 bases line up with TRBD2. CDR3 length: 12 amino acids. The V gene's germline CDR1 is SGHAT and CDR2 FQNNGV. The CDR3 DNA sequence: TGTGCCAGCAGCTCTGGCGCGGGGGGACGAGACTTC. Translated: CASSSGAGGRDF.

The chain recombines TRBV7-9 with TRBJ1-2; D is perhaps TRBD1 (6 bases). Germline CDR1 and CDR2: SEHNR and FQNEAQ (reference sequence). Trimming removed 0 bases from V and 1 base from J, with 12 bases in between. The CDR3 is made up of 16 amino acids. The chain's CDR3 is CASSLAGQGINYGYTF. DNA of the CDR3: TGTGCCAGCAGCTTAGCGGGGCAGGGGATTAACTATGGCTACACCTTC.

The rearrangement uses TRBV5-4 and TRBJ2-1, with TRBD2 identical over 13 bases. The germline V gene has CDR1 SGHNT and CDR2 YYREEE (reference sequence). The CDR3 spans 17 residues. With V trimmed by 3 bases and J by 5 bases, 8 bases remained unmatched. CDR3 in amino acids: CASSSQRTSGGNNEQFF. Here the CDR3 DNA reads TGTGCCAGCAGCTCTCAAAGGACTAGCGGGGGTAACAATGAGCAGTTCTTC.

There are a few counts of this clone. V gene TRBV3-1 (or the pseudogene TRBV3-2) combines with J gene TRBJ2-5; TRBD2 matches 16 bases. V was pared by 4 bases and J by 4 bases, with 3 bases of the junction left unmatched. The CDR3 covers 16 residues. Germline-derived CDR1 and CDR2 are LGHDT and YNNKEL (reference sequence). The CDR3 nucleotides are TGTGCCAGCAGCCCGGGACTAGCGGGGGGGGTAGAGACCCAGTACTTC. Its protein is CASSPGLAGGVETQYF.

The chain joins TRBV29-1 to TRBJ1-1; D gene uncertain. Between the trimmed V and J ends, which lost 5 bases and 1 base, there was a span of 8 bases. The CDR3 length is 12 residues. Germline V gene lookup returns CDR1 SQVTM and CDR2 ANQGSEA. The CDR3 here is CSVFGRNTEAFF. The CDR3 DNA is TGCAGCGTTTTTGGGAGGAACACTGAAGCTTTCTTT.

The CDR3 sequence: CASSFMTGVTEAFF. DNA for the CDR3: TGTGCCAGCAGTTTCATGACAGGGGTCACTGAAGCTTTCTTT. The rearrangement uses TRBV28 and TRBJ1-1; 8 positions match TRBD1. Trimming removed 3 bases from V and 4 bases from J; junction bases left unmatched: 4. The CDR3 extends over 14 amino acids. Germline V gene sequence: CDR1 MDHEN, CDR2 SYDVKM.

V is TRBV28 and J is TRBJ2-5; no firm D call. Germline assignment: CDR1 MDHEN and CDR2 SYDVKM. The CDR3 is 14 amino acids. The ends were cut back, 0 bases at V and 5 bases at J, with 10 bases in the middle. CDR3 sequence reads: CASSLWKRSETQYF. The CDR3 DNA sequence: TGTGCCAGCAGTTTATGGAAACGTAGCGAGACCCAGTACTTC.

The V call is TRBV10-2, the J call TRBJ1-1, with D hard to call. The germline V gene has CDR1 WSHSY and CDR2 SAAADI. The CDR3 length is 14 residues. V gave up 3 bases and J gave up 0 bases, with 8 bases separating them. CDR3 DNA sequence: TGCGCCAGCAGTGATCCAGGCCTGAACACTGAAGCTTTCTTT. Residues: CASSDPGLNTEAFF.

The J gene is TRBJ2-2, the V gene TRBV4-1; weak D call: TRBD1 (5 bases). The germline CDR1 and CDR2 sequences are MGHRA and YSYEKL. V dropped 0 bases and J dropped 0 bases, with 23 bases sitting between them. This CDR3 contains 21 residues. The CDR3 region has the DNA TGCGCCAGCAGCCAAGATCGGTGGGGCCACCCTAGTCTGTCGAACACCGGGGAGCTGTTTTTT. Amino acids: CASSQDRWGHPSLSNTGELFF.